Listed below are T cell receptor beta chains from one sample, sequenced in a study of T cells after posttransplantation cyclophosphamide. This table comes from immunoSEQ multiplex PCR, and its TCRdb copy is limited to in-frame clones, with some not included. Observed are around 34,000 clones, no singletons, with the top ten taking approximately 2.4%. Material for sequencing was PBMCs. These receptors were obtained from a man aged 45-65 years in good health, CMV-negative, and a related stem cell transplant donor. Each CDR3 is given with its conserved first and last residue. A D gene is named only where the DNA matches it firmly. Size values are once, few and many counts, or a class for expanded clones, and some rows have none.

CDR3	DNA	V	J	size	D
CASSHPGQYSYGYTF	TGCGCCAGCAGCCATCCAGGACAGTATAGCTATGGCTACACCTTC	TRBV4-1	TRBJ1-2	many	-
CASSEATGTGTMSAGELFF	TGTGCCAGCAGTGAAGCTACCGGGACAGGGACGATGTCTGCCGGGGAGCTGTTTTTT	TRBV2	TRBJ2-2	many	TRBD1
CASSQDLGGEKLFF	TGCGCCAGCAGCCAAGATCTAGGGGGTGAAAAACTGTTTTTT	TRBV4-1	TRBJ1-4	many	-
CASTPLGQNQETQYF	TGTGCCAGCACCCCCTTGGGACAGAACCAAGAGACCCAGTACTTC	TRBV6-5	TRBJ2-5	many	TRBD1
CASSLGAGSRNQPQHF	TGTGCCAGCAGCTTAGGCGCAGGGTCTCGCAATCAGCCCCAGCATTTT	TRBV11-2	TRBJ1-5	many	-
CASRIDRIYSNQPQHF	TGTGCCAGCAGAATAGACAGGATATATAGCAATCAGCCCCAGCATTTT	TRBV6-6	TRBJ1-5	many	-
CASSHRTPGGYEQYF	TGTGCCAGCAGCCACCGGACGCCCGGAGGGTACGAGCAGTACTTC	TRBV14	TRBJ2-7	few	-
CASSRGRQVGSSYNEQFF	TGTGCCAGCAGCCGCGGCCGACAGGTTGGGAGCTCCTACAATGAGCAGTTCTTC	TRBV7-8	TRBJ2-1	many	-
CASSLDRVSYEQYF	TGTGCCAGCAGCTTGGACAGGGTTTCTTACGAGCAGTACTTC	TRBV5-5	TRBJ2-7	many	-
CASSAGLAASYNEQFF	TGTGCCAGCAGCGCGGGACTAGCGGCCTCCTACAATGAGCAGTTCTTC	TRBV5-5	TRBJ2-1	-	TRBD2
CASTRDNRVKNIQYF	TGTGCCAGCACCCGGGACAACAGGGTCAAAAACATTCAGTACTTC	TRBV6-5	TRBJ2-4	few	-
CASRGQNYGYTF	TGTGCCAGCAGAGGACAGAACTATGGCTACACCTTC	TRBV28	TRBJ1-2	-	-
CASSLAGWANYGYTF	TGTGCCAGCAGCTTGGCAGGGTGGGCTAACTATGGCTACACCTTC	TRBV5-6	TRBJ1-2	many	-
CSVRDSGFYGYTF	TGCAGCGTGCGGGACAGCGGTTTTTATGGCTACACCTTC	TRBV29-1	TRBJ1-2	few	TRBD1
CASRPGQVGGGYTF	TGTGCCAGCAGACCTGGACAGGTGGGAGGTGGCTACACCTTC	TRBV7-9	TRBJ1-2	many	TRBD1
CASSSRVGTDTQYF	TGCGCCAGCAGCTCCAGGGTAGGCACAGATACGCAGTATTTT	TRBV5-1	TRBJ2-3	many	-
CASSSWTENTEAFF	TGTGCCAGTAGTTCGTGGACAGAGAACACTGAAGCTTTCTTT	TRBV19	TRBJ1-1	many	-
CASSLQGWPYEQYF	TGTGCCAGTAGCTTACAGGGGTGGCCCTACGAGCAGTACTTC	TRBV19	TRBJ2-7	many	TRBD1
CAISDRGTEAFF	TGTGCCATCAGTGACAGGGGCACTGAAGCTTTCTTT	TRBV10-3	TRBJ1-1	many	-
CASSFLGQDSYEQYF	TGTGCCAGCAGCTTTCTAGGACAGGACTCCTACGAGCAGTACTTC	TRBV5-4	TRBJ2-7	many	TRBD1
CASSAQGTQYF	TGTGCCAGCAGCGCTCAGGGGACCCAGTACTTC	TRBV11-3	TRBJ2-5	-	-
CASSPSRMNEQFF	TGTGCCAGCAGCCCCAGTCGTATGAATGAGCAGTTCTTC	TRBV9	TRBJ2-1	many	-
CASSHGLVNEQFF	TGTGCCAGCAGCCACGGGTTAGTAAATGAGCAGTTCTTC	TRBV6-5	TRBJ2-1	many	-
CASNKGLARIYEQYF	TGTGCCAGCAACAAGGGACTAGCGCGAATCTACGAGCAGTACTTC	TRBV2	TRBJ2-7	many	TRBD2